This T cell receptor (beta chain) was retrieved from a study of cytomegalovirus exposure and HLA in healthy donors. The study ran its PCR with 60 Vbeta and 13 Jbeta primers. Sequencing was performed with immunoSEQ multiplex PCR; in TCRdb, only in-frame clones are kept and a portion is missing. The table gives about 110,000 clones; the top ten clones make up 5.5% to 8% of it. Between the trimmed V and J ends, which lost 3 bases and 0 bases, there was a span of 15 bases. This CDR3 is 18 amino acids long. Germline V CDR1 and CDR2: MGHRA, YSYEKL. The chain combines TRBV4-1 with TRBJ1-6; perhaps TRBD1 as D (5 bases). Sequencing was performed on PBMCs. This TCR derives from a man between 35 and 55 years old in good health and CMV-seropositive. In DNA form, the CDR3 reads TGCGCCAGCAGCCATGGGGGGAGCACGAGCTCCTATAATTCACCCCTCCACTTT. Translated: CASSHGGSTSSYNSPLHF.